This T cell receptor (beta chain) was observed in a study of T cell repertoires in cytomegalovirus infection. Study in general: Shared public TCR beta signatures pointed to both CMV infection and a matching HLA type.

Study findings and constraints: Totalled public TCR beta family frequency picked out people who carried CMV plus the relevant HLA. HLA-C-restricted, CMV-specific TCR beta clonotypes were dominant ex vivo.

Worth noting for this clonotype: Its cognate antigen is unknown.

Germline V lookup: CDR1 GTSNPN, CDR2 SVGIG (reference sequence). V shed 2 bases, J shed 12 bases, and the junction held 5 bases outside the gene matches. This CDR3 is 12 amino acids long. TCRdb redid the calling of the reads with MiXCR, one entry per CDR3 protein. The table lists approximately 500,000 distinct CDR3 sequences, approximately 10% of them singletons, with 9.5% to 13% in the top ten. This receptor was obtained from a human donor in good health (CMV status not recorded). Some clones in this sample may be carry-over from other donors' samples. The chain links TRBV30 to TRBJ2-7, with TRBD2 identical over 12 bases. The source material was PBMCs. CDR3 bases: TGTGCCTGGAGTAGTACTAGCGGGAGGAGGTACTTC. Translation: CAWSSTSGRRYF.